The 21 T cell receptor beta chains in this list originate from one sample, sequenced in a study of blood T cell repertoires in COVID-19 (dated by TCRdb to the early 2020s). Libraries came from the immunoSEQ multiplex PCR assay. TCRdb took this table from immuneACCESS and kept in-frame rearrangements with V and J called. Such tables lack part of the clones; where checked against another copy, unresolved V genes explain under half of the gap, and the rest is unexplained. The sample contains around 100,000 clones, around 87% of them found a single time. The ten top clones hold about 5% of the sample. Material: peripheral blood. All receptors come from an elderly woman with acute or convalescent COVID-19.

The chain combines TRBV18 with TRBJ2-2; 9 bases map to TRBD1. V dropped 2 bases and J dropped 5; count of bases not matched to a gene: 3. There are 15 residues in the CDR3. CDR1 and CDR2 (germline): KGHSH, LQKENI. The CDR3 spells CASSPGTGRTGELFF. CDR3 in DNA: TGTGCCAGCTCACCAGGGACAGGGAGGACCGGGGAGCTGTTTTTT.

The chain has TRBV7-9 and TRBJ2-2; D ambiguous. CDR1 is SEHNR and CDR2 is FQNEAQ in the germline V gene (reference sequence). Trimming took 1 base from V and 1 from J, leaving 4 bases between them. This CDR3 is built from 14 residues. Here the CDR3 DNA reads TGTGCCAGCAGCTTAGTCCAGAACACCGGGGAGCTGTTTTTT. Translated, it gives CASSLVQNTGELFF.

The chain is built from TRBV29-1 and TRBJ2-2; a weak D match, TRBD1 (6 bases). Deletions cut 0 bases from V and 5 bases from J, with 13 bases between. This CDR3 contains 15 residues. The germline CDR1 and CDR2 sequences are SQVTM and ANQGSEA. The DNA of the CDR3 is TGCAGCGTTGAAGATGGGTCAGGGGTAACCGGGGAGCTGTTTTTT. Translating gives CSVEDGSGVTGELFF.

The chain has TRBV20-1 and TRBJ1-2; tentative D call: TRBD1 (6 bases). There are 11 residues in the CDR3. The V end lost 6 bases, the J end lost 8 bases, and 13 bases lay between the germline ends. Germline CDR1 reads DFQATT; CDR2 reads SNEGSKA (reference sequence). CDR3 protein: CSAGVGGGYTF. The CDR3 DNA is TGCAGTGCCGGGGTTGGGGGCGGCTACACCTTC.

The chain links TRBV30 to TRBJ1-5; D is unresolved. The CDR3 length is 13 residues. Germline V gives CDR1 GTSNPN, CDR2 SVGIG (reference sequence). The V end was cut by 5 bases, the J end by 2 bases, with 10 bases between. The CDR3 loop reads CAWAGYGNQPQHF. CDR3 bases: TGTGCCTGGGCGGGGTATGGCAATCAGCCCCAGCATTTT.

The V gene is TRBV5-8, the J gene TRBJ2-7, with D perhaps matching TRBD1 (5 bases). The CDR3 has 15 residues. V lost 2 bases, J lost 2 bases, and 14 bases lay in between. Germline V gene lookup returns CDR1 SGHTS and CDR2 YDEGEE. CDR3 coding DNA: TGTGCCAGCAGCTTTCGGCAGGGTGCCGCCTACGAGCAGTACTTC. Amino acids: CASSFRQGAAYEQYF.

The chain couples TRBV11-2 to TRBJ2-7; a possible D gene is TRBD1 (6 bases). CDR3 length: 14 residues. Looked up from germline, CDR1 is SGHAT and CDR2 is FQNNGV. Trimming stripped 5 bases from V and 7 bases from J, with 18 bases between. The CDR3 spells CASSPLTGYVEQYF. The CDR3, as DNA: TGTGCCAGCAGCCCCTTAACAGGGTACGTAGAGCAGTACTTC.

The V and J genes are TRBV6-6 and TRBJ1-2; 7 positions agree with TRBD1. Germline assignment: CDR1 MNHNY and CDR2 SVGAGI (reference sequence). Trimming at V came to 5 bases and at J to 1 base, leaving 13 bases not matched to a gene. The CDR3 extends over 17 amino acids. In DNA, the CDR3 is TGTGCCAGCAGTCCATCTCCGGCACAGGGGTTTAACTATGGCTACACCTTC. Amino acids: CASSPSPAQGFNYGYTF.

This clone appeared a single time. The rearrangement links TRBV30 to TRBJ1-2; D is perhaps TRBD1 (5 bases). This CDR3 is 9 amino acids long. Trimming pared 7 bases from V and 8 bases from J, leaving 8 bases between. CDR1 and CDR2 (germline): GTSNPN, SVGIG (reference sequence). CDR3 in DNA: TGTGCCTCCCAGGGCGGCTACACCTTC. This codes for CASQGGYTF.

The rearrangement links TRBV5-6 to TRBJ2-7; TRBD2 agrees at 8 bases. V gave up 3 bases and J gave up 4 bases; unmatched junction bases: 9. There are 15 residues in the CDR3. Per germline, CDR1 SGHDT and CDR2 YYEEEE. The CDR3 bases are TGTGCCAGCAGCTCCCTACGGGAGGGGCTATACGAGCAGTACTTC. Translation: CASSSLREGLYEQYF.

The chain joins TRBV5-6 to TRBJ1-2, with D possibly being TRBD1 (6 bases). This CDR3 has 15 residues. From germline, CDR1 is SGHDT and CDR2 YYEEEE. Trimming removed 4 bases from V and 0 bases from J, with 13 bases in between. This CDR3 reads CASSPDSPANYGYTF. DNA for the CDR3: TGTGCCAGCAGCCCGGACAGCCCAGCTAACTATGGCTACACCTTC.

The rearrangement joins TRBV29-1 to TRBJ1-1, with D possibly TRBD1 on 5 matching bases. The CDR3 extends over 11 amino acids. From germline, CDR1 is SQVTM and CDR2 ANQGSEA. The germline V and J ends were trimmed by 7 bases and 4 bases, with 10 bases remaining between them. The CDR3 DNA is TGCAGCGCCCAGGGTTTCACTGAAGCTTTCTTT. This gives the protein CSAQGFTEAFF.

The chain couples TRBV7-2 to TRBJ1-2, with 10 positions matching TRBD1. From germline, CDR1 is SGHTA and CDR2 FQGNSA. The CDR3 is 18 residues long. The ends lost 5 bases at V and 2 bases at J; junction bases unmatched: 14. CDR3 sequence: CASSILRTGGAQNYGYTF. CDR3 in DNA: TGTGCCAGCAGCATCCTTAGGACAGGGGGTGCGCAGAACTATGGCTACACCTTC.

The genes are TRBV14 and TRBJ2-3; D is unresolved. The V gene lost 1 base and the J gene lost 0 bases, with 11 bases spanning the gap. Germline V CDR1 and CDR2: SGHDN, FVKESK. The CDR3 spans 16 residues. CDR3 sequence reads: CASSQGAGPSTDTQYF. The CDR3 nucleotides are TGTGCCAGCAGCCAAGGGGCAGGCCCTAGCACAGATACGCAGTATTTT.

V gene TRBV6-2 or TRBV6-3 combines with J gene TRBJ2-7; 8 bases align to TRBD1. The CDR3 is made up of 15 amino acids. Unmatched junction bases numbered 12, after V lost 2 bases and J lost 9 bases. Germline loops: CDR1 MNHEY, CDR2 SVGEGT. CDR3 in DNA: TGTGCCAGCAGTTACGGAGACAGGGGCATCTGGGGGCAGTACTTC. Its protein is CASSYGDRGIWGQYF.

This clone was found once. This chain joins TRBV11-2 and TRBJ1-1; a weak D match, TRBD1 (5 bases). The V and J ends lost 2 bases and 10 bases respectively, with 11 bases between them. The CDR3 contains 12 residues. Germline lookup yields CDR1 SGHAT and CDR2 FQNNGV. The CDR3 reads CASSLSGLGAFF. DNA for the CDR3: TGTGCCAGCAGCTTATCAGGGTTGGGAGCTTTCTTT. Based on the CDR3 plus reference TRBV11-2 and TRBJ1-1, the full variable domain is EAGVAQSPRYKIIEKRQSVAFWCNPISGHATLYWYQQILGQGPKLLIQFQNNGVVDDSQLPKDRFSAERLKGVDSTLKIQPAKLEDSAVYLCASSLSGLGAFFGQGTRLTVV.

V and J are TRBV6-1 and TRBJ1-5; D is unresolved. Germline V CDR1 and CDR2: MNHNS, SASEGT. V was pared by 0 bases and J by 4 bases, with 7 bases between. The CDR3 covers 14 residues. CDR3 in DNA: TGTGCCAGCAGTGAAGCCCATCTAAATCAGCCCCAGCATTTT. This sequence encodes CASSEAHLNQPQHF.

The chain couples TRBV3-1 (or the pseudogene TRBV3-2) to TRBJ2-1; tentative D call: TRBD2 (6 bases). The V and J ends lost 10 bases and 5 bases respectively, with 18 bases between them. Looked up from germline, CDR1 is LGHDT and CDR2 is YNNKEL (reference sequence). The CDR3 is 14 residues long. This CDR3 is CATQSRDWDNEQFF. The CDR3 DNA follows: TGTGCCACCCAAAGTCGGGACTGGGACAATGAGCAGTTCTTC.

The chain links TRBV6-5 to TRBJ1-2; a possible D gene is TRBD1 (5 bases). The CDR3 covers 15 residues. The ends were cut back, 2 bases at V and 2 bases at J, with 12 bases in the middle. Germline-derived CDR1 and CDR2 are MNHEY and SVGAGI. The CDR3 loop is CASSYGAGRNYGYTF. The CDR3 region has the DNA TGTGCCAGCAGTTACGGGGCGGGACGGAACTATGGCTACACCTTC.

The chain couples TRBV6-6 to TRBJ2-1; the D is unclear. CDR1 and CDR2 (germline): MNHNY, SVGAGI (reference sequence). V dropped 5 bases and J dropped 7 bases, with 12 bases sitting between them. The CDR3 sequence is 13 residues long. CDR3 loop: CASSDDLENEQFF. The CDR3 DNA is TGTGCCAGCAGTGATGACCTAGAAAATGAGCAGTTCTTC.

The gene calls are TRBV7-3 and TRBJ2-1, with 8 bases matching TRBD2. J lost 6 bases, V lost 1 base, and 5 bases had no gene match. From germline, CDR1 is SGHTA and CDR2 FQGTGA. CDR3 length: 15 amino acids. CDR3 residues: CASSLMSGGPNEQFF. CDR3 sequence (DNA): TGTGCCAGCAGCTTAATGAGCGGGGGCCCCAATGAGCAGTTCTTC.